This T cell receptor beta chain was recovered during a study of post-analysis software for immune sequencing data. Study as a whole: Included courses were relapsing-remitting and secondary progressive multiple sclerosis; progressive-relapsing multiple sclerosis was also included. Broader study findings: There was significantly lower normalized Chao1 diversity in multiple sclerosis patients than in controls. Compared with controls, patients had more of about 5 TRBV segments, including TRBV5-6, TRBV5-1 and TRBV20-1. F measure grouped same-batch samples tightly together.

V was cut by 2 bases and J by 3 bases, with 5 bases left in between. This CDR3 is built from 12 residues. The germline V gene has CDR1 SGHTA and CDR2 FQGNSA. This clonotype was seen at least ten times. Its antigen is not known. TCR beta cDNA libraries included unique molecular identifiers. TCRdb recomputed calls from the PCR reads with MiXCR, one row per CDR3 protein. The data hold approximately 440,000 distinct CDR3 sequences, with around 40% observed a single time. This rearrangement joins TRBV7-2 to TRBJ2-7, with D hard to call. This receptor was identified in a girl between 5 and 17 years old with multiple sclerosis. Material for sequencing was blood. DNA for the CDR3: TGTGCCAGCAGCTTAAACAGCTACGAGCAGTACTTC. This encodes CASSLNSYEQYF.